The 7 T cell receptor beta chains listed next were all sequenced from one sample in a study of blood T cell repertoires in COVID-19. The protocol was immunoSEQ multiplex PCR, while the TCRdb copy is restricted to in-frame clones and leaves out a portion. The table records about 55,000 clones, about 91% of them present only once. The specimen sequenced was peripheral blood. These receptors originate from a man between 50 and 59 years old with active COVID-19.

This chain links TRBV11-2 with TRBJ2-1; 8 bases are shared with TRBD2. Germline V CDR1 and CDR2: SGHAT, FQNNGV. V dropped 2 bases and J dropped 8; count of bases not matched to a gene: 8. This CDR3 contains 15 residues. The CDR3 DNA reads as TGTGCCAGCAGCTTAACTAGCGGACTTTACGATGAGCAGTTCTTC. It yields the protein CASSLTSGLYDEQFF. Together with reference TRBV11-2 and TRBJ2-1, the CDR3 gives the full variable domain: EAGVAQSPRYKIIEKRQSVAFWCNPISGHATLYWYQQILGQGPKLLIQFQNNGVVDDSQLPKDRFSAERLKGVDSTLKIQPAKLEDSAVYLCASSLTSGLYDEQFFGPGTRLTVL.

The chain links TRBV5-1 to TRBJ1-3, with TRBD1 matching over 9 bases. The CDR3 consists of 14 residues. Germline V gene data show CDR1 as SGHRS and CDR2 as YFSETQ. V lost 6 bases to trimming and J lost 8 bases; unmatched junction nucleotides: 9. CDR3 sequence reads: CASNVLQGADTIYF. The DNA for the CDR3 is TGCGCCAGCAACGTATTACAGGGGGCTGACACCATATATTTT.

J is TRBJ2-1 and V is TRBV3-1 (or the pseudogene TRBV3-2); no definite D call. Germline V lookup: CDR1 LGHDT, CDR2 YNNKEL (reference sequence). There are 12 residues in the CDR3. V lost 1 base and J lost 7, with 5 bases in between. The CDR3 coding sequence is TGTGCCAGCAGCCAAGTTGCGAATGAGCAGTTCTTC. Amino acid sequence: CASSQVANEQFF.

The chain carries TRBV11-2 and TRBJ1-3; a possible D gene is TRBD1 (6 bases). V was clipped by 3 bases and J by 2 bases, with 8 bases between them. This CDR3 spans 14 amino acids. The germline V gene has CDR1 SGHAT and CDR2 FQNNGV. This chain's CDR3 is CASSLAGAGNTIYF. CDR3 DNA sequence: TGTGCCAGCAGCTTGGCAGGGGCTGGAAACACCATATATTTT.

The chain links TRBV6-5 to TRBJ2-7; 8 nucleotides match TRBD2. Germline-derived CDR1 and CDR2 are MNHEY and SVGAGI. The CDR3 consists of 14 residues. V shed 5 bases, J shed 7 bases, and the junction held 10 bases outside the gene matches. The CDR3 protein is CASSPNGRAEEQYF. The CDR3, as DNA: TGTGCCAGCAGTCCCAACGGGAGGGCCGAGGAGCAGTACTTC.

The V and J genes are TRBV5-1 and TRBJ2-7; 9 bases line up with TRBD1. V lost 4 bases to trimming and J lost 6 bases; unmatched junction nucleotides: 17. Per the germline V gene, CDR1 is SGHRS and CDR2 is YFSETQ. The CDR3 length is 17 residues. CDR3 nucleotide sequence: TGCGCCAGCAGCCTATATCCCGCGGGGACAGGGAGTAGCGAGCAGTACTTC. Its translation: CASSLYPAGTGSSEQYF.

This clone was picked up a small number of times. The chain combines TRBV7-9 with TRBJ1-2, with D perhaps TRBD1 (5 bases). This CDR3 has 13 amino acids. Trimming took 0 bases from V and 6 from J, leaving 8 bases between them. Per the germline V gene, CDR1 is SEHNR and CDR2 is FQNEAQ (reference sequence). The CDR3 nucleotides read TGTGCCAGCAGCTTAGCAGGGGATGATGGCTACACCTTC. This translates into CASSLAGDDGYTF.